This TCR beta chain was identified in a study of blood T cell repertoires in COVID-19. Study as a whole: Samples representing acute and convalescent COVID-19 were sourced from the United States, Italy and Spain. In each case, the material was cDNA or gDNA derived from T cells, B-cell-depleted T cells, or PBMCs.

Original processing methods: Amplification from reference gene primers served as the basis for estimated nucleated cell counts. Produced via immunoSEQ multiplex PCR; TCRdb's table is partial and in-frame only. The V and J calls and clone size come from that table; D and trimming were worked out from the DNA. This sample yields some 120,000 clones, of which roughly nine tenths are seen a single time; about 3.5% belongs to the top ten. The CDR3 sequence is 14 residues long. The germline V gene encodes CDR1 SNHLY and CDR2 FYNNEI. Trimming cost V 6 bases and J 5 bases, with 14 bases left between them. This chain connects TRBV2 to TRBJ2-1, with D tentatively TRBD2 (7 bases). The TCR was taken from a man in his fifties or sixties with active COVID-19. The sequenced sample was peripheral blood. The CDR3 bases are TGTGCCAGCAGGAACCTGCGGGGGCACAATGAGCAGTTCTTC. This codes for CASRNLRGHNEQFF.